This passage covers 7 T cell receptor beta chains from one sample sequenced in a study of T cells after yellow fever vaccination. MiXCR was run by TCRdb on the 5' RACE reads, yielding one entry per CDR3 protein. The table lists some 670,000 distinct CDR3 sequences, 10% to 15% of them singletons, with 15% in the top ten. Sequenced material: PBMCs, taken on the day of the yellow fever booster vaccination. These receptors all stem from a young man who received the YFV17D yellow fever vaccine.

The table lists this clonotype with a few counts. This CDR3 is missing its conserved last phenylalanine or tryptophan, likely due to a read error. Because the CDR3's place on the DNA is in doubt, the DNA is left out and the CDR3 is given as listed by TCRdb. The CDR3 spells CASSLRPVD. This rearrangement joins TRBV28 to TRBJ1-2. The CDR3 totals 9 residues, both ends included. The germline gives CDR1 MDHEN, CDR2 SYDVKM.

This sequence joins TRBV7-2 and TRBJ1-4; possibly TRBD1 for D (5 bases). From germline, CDR1 is SGHTA and CDR2 FQGNSA. The CDR3 length is 15 residues. With 5 bases removed from V and 4 bases from J, the gap between germline ends came to 14 bases. CDR3: CASSVRQTLNEKLFF. As DNA, the CDR3 is TGTGCCAGCAGCGTCAGACAGACCCTTAATGAAAAACTGTTTTTT.

The chain couples TRBV5-1 to TRBJ2-5, with 10 bases fitting TRBD1. The junction had 3 bases not matched to a gene; V was cut back by 2 bases and J by 2 bases. This CDR3 is 15 amino acids long. Germline-derived CDR1 and CDR2 are SGHRS and YFSETQ. The DNA of the CDR3 is TGCGCCAGCAGCTTAGGGACAGGGGCACAAGAGACCCAGTACTTC. It specifies CASSLGTGAQETQYF.

The chain is built from TRBV10-3 and TRBJ2-7, with TRBD2 identical over 9 bases. Trimming cost V 4 bases and J 4 bases; bases outside gene matches: 2. The length of the CDR3 is 13 residues. Germline CDR1 reads ENHRY; CDR2 reads SYGVKD. The CDR3 nucleotides are TGTGCCATCAGTGTTAGCGGGAGTTACGAGCAGTACTTC. Residues: CAISVSGSYEQYF.

This clonotype occurred a few times. The rearrangement links TRBV28 to TRBJ1-5; TRBD1 agrees at 9 bases. V shed 6 bases, J shed 3 bases, and the junction held 6 bases outside the gene matches. Germline V CDR1 and CDR2: MDHEN, SYDVKM. CDR3 length equals 15 residues. In DNA form, the CDR3 reads TGTGCCAGCAGGACACAGGGGGCGGTCAATCAGCCCCAGCATTTT. This translates into CASRTQGAVNQPQHF.

This chain joins TRBV11-2 and TRBJ2-2; TRBD1 agrees at 8 bases. This CDR3 is built from 18 residues. Trimming removed 3 bases from V and 5 bases from J; junction bases left unmatched: 14. Looked up from germline, CDR1 is SGHAT and CDR2 is FQNNGV. CDR3 nucleotide sequence: TGTGCCAGCAGCTTCGGTGTTTCCAGGGGGCGGGGTACCGGGGAGCTGTTTTTT. This codes for CASSFGVSRGRGTGELFF.

The rearrangement uses TRBV12-3 or TRBV12-4 and TRBJ2-1; possibly TRBD2 for D (6 bases). The CDR3 consists of 15 residues. Trimming shortened V by 5 bases and J by 10 bases, and 21 bases separated the two germline ends. The CDR3: CASSRPGLLGREQFF. The CDR3 DNA reads TGTGCCAGCAGTCGACCGGGACTCCTCGGCAGGGAGCAGTTCTTC.